This T cell receptor beta chain stems from a study of beta chain features in type 1 diabetes. Across the study: Healthy donors and patients showed comparable age, gender and cell yields.

Each sorted fraction was over 95% pure. The whole isolated RNA underwent reverse transcription, so sequencing captured expressed TCRB transcripts. Sequenced by immunoSEQ multiplex PCR; TCRdb stores in-frame clones only, minus some. Among some 900,000 clones, roughly a sixth were seen once, and the ten largest hold around 0.02%. Per the germline V gene, CDR1 is SGHNT and CDR2 is YYREEE (reference sequence). The J segment lost 7 bases and the V segment lost 5 bases, leaving 9 bases of the junction unmatched. This CDR3 spans 15 amino acids. This receptor was obtained from a woman aged 18-29 years in good health. What was sequenced was naive CD4+ T cells from blood. The J gene is TRBJ2-1, the V gene TRBV5-4; 10 bases match TRBD2. CDR3 nucleotides: TGTGCCAGCAGTAAAGCTGGACTAGCGGTAAATGAGCAGTTCTTC. This codes for CASSKAGLAVNEQFF.